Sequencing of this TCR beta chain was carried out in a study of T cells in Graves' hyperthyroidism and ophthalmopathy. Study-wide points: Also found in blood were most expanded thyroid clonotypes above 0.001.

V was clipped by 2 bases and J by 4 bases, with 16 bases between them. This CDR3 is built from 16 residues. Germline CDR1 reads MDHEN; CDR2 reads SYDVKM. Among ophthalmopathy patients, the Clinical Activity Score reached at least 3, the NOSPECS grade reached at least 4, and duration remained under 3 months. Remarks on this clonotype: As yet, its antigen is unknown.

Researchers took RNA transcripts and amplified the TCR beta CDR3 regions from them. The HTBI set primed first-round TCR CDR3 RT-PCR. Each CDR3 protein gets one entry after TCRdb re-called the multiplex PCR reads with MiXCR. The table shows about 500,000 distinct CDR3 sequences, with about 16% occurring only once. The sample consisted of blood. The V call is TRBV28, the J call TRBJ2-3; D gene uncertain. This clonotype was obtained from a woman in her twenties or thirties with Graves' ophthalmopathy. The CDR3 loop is CASSLGVGIRADTQYF. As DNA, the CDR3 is TGTGCCAGCAGTTTAGGTGTTGGGATAAGGGCAGATACGCAGTATTTT.